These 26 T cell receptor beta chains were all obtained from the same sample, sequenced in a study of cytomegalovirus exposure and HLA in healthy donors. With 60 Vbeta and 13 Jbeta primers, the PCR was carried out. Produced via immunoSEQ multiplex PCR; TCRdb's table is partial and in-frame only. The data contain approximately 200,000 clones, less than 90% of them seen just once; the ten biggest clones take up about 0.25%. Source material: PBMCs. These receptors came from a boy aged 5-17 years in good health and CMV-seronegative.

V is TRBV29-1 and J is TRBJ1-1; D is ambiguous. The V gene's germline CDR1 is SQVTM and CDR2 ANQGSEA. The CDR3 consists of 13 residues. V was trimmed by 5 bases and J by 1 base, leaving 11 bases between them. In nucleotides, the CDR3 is TGCAGCGTTCGGAGATCGGAGAACACTGAAGCTTTCTTT. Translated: CSVRRSENTEAFF.

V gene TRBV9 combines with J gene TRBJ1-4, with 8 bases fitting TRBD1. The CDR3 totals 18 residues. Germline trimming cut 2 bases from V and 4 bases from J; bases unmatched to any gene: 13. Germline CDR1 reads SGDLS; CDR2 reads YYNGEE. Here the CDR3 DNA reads TGTGCCAGCAGCGTGTCAAGCAGGGGGCGCGGGGTTAATGAAAAACTGTTTTTT. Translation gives CASSVSSRGRGVNEKLFF.

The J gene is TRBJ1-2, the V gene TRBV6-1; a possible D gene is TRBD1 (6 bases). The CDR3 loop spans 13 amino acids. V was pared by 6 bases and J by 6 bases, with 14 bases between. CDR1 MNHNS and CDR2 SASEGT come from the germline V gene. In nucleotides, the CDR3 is TGTGCCAGCAGCTACAGGGAAGCTAATGGCTACACCTTC. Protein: CASSYREANGYTF.

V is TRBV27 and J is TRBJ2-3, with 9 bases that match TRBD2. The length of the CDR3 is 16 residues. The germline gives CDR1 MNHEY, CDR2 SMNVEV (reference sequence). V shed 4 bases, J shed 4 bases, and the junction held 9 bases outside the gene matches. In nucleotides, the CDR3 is TGTGCCAGCAGTTGGATTGGCGGGAGGGCCCCAGATACGCAGTATTTT. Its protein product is CASSWIGGRAPDTQYF.

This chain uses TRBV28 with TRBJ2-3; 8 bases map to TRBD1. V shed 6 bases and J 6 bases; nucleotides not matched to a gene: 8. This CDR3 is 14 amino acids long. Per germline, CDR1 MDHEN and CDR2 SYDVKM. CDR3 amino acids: CASSPDRARDTQYF. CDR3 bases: TGTGCCAGCAGCCCGGACAGGGCCCGGGATACGCAGTATTTT.

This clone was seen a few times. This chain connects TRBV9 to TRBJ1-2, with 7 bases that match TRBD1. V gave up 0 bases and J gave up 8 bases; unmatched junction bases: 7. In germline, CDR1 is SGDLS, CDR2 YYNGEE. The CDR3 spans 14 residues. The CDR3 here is CASSVVEGAEGYTF. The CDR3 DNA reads TGTGCCAGCAGCGTAGTTGAGGGGGCCGAGGGCTACACCTTC.

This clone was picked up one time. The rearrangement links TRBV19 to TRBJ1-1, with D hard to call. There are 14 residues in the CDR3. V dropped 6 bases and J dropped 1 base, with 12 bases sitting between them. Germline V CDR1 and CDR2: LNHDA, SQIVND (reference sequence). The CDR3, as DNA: TGTGCCAGTAGAGTAGGCGGGAAGAACACTGAAGCTTTCTTT. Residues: CASRVGGKNTEAFF.

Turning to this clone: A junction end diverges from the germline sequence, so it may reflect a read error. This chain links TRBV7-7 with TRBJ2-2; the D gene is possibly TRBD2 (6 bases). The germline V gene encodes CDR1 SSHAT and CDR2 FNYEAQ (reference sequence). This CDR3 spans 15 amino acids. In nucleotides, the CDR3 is TGTGCTAGCAGTCCCTACGGGAGTGGGGCCGGGGAGCTGTTTTTT. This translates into CASSPYGSGAGELFF.

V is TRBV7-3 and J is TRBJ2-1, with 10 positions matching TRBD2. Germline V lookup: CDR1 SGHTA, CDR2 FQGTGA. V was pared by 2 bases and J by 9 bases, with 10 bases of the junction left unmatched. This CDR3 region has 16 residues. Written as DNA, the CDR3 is TGTGCCAGCAGCTTATTTGTGAGCGGGGGGGCGCGTGAGCAGTTCTTC. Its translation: CASSLFVSGGAREQFF.

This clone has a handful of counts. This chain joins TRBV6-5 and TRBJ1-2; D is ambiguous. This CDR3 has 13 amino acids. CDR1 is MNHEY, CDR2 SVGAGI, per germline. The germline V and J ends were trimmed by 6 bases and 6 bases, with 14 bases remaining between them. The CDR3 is CASRNRVTDGYTF. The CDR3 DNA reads TGTGCCAGCAGGAACCGTGTTACAGATGGCTACACCTTC.

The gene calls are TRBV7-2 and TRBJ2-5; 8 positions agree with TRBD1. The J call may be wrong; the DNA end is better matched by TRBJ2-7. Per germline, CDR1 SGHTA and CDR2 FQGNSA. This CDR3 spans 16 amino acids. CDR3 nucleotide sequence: TGTGCCAGCAGCTTACTTGGACAGGGTTTTTCCTACGAGCAGTACTTC. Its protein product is CASSLLGQGFSYEQYF.

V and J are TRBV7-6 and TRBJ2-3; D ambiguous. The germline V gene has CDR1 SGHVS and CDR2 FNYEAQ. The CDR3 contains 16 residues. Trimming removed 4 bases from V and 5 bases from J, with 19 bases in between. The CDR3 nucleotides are TGTGCCAGCAGCTGGAAGCCAGGCCGGTCTGGAGATACGCAGTATTTT. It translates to CASSWKPGRSGDTQYF.

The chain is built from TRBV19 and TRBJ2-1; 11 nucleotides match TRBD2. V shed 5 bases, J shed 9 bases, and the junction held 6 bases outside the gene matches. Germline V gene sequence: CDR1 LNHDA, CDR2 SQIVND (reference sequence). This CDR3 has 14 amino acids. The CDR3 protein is CASSSSGRLGEQFF. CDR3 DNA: TGTGCCAGTAGTTCTAGCGGGAGGCTGGGTGAGCAGTTCTTC.

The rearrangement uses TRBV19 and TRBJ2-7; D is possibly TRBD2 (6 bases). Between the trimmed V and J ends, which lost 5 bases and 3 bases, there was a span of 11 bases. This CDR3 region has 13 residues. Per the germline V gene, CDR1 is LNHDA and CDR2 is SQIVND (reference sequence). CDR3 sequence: CASSQTGVYEQYF. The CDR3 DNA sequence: TGTGCCAGTAGTCAGACGGGAGTCTACGAGCAGTACTTC.

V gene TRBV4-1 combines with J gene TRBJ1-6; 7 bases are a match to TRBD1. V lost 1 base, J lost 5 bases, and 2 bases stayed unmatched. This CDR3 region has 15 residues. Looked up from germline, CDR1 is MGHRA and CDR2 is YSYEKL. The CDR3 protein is CASSQAQGDNSPLHF. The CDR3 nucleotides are TGCGCCAGCAGCCAAGCGCAGGGGGATAATTCACCCCTCCACTTT.

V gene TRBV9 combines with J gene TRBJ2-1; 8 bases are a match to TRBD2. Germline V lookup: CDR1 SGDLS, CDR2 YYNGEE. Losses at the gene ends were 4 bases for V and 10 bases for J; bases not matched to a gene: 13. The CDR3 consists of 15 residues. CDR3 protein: CASSFTGTRQEEQFF. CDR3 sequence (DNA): TGTGCCAGCAGCTTCACCGGGACTAGGCAGGAGGAGCAGTTCTTC.

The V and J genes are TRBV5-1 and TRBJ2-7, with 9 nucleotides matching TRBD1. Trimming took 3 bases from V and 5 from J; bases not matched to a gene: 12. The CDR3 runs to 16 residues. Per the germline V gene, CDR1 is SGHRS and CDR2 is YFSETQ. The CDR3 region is CASSSAGQGFADEQYF. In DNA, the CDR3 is TGCGCCAGCAGCTCAGCAGGACAGGGGTTTGCCGACGAGCAGTACTTC.

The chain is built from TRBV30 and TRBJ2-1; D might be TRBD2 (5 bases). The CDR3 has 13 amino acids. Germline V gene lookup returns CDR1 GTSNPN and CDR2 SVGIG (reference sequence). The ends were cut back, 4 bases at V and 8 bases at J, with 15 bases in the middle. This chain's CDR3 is CAWKRGFMDEQFF. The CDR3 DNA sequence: TGTGCCTGGAAACGGGGATTTATGGATGAGCAGTTCTTC. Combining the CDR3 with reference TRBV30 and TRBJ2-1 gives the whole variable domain SQTIHQWPATLVQPVGSPLSLECTVEGTSNPNLYWYRQAAGRGLQLLFYSVGIGQISSEVPQNLSASRPQDRQFILSSKKLLLSDSGFYLCAWKRGFMDEQFFGPGTRLTVL.

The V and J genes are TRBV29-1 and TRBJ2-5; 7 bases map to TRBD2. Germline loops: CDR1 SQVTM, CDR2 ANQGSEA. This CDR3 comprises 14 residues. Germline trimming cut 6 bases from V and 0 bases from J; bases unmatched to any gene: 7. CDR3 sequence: CSVAPGGNQETQYF. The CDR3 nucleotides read TGCAGCGTGGCCCCCGGGGGGAACCAAGAGACCCAGTACTTC.

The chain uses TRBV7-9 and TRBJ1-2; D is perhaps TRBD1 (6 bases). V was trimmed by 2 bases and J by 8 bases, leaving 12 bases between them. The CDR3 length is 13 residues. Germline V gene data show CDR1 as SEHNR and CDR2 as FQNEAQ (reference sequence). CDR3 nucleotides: TGTGCCAGCAGCTTACAGGGACAATACGGCTACACCTTC. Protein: CASSLQGQYGYTF. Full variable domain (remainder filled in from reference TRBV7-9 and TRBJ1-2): DTGVSQNPRHKITKRGQNVTFRCDPISEHNRLYWYRQTLGQGPEFLTYFQNEAQLEKSRLLSDRFSAERPKGSFSTLEIQRTEQGDSAMYLCASSLQGQYGYTFGSGTRLTVV.

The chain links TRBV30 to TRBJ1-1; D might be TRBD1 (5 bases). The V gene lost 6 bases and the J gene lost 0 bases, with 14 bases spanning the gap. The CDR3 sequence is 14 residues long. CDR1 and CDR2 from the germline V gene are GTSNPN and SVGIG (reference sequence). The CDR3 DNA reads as TGTGCCTGCCCGGGACGGGGGATGAACACTGAAGCTTTCTTT. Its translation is CACPGRGMNTEAFF.

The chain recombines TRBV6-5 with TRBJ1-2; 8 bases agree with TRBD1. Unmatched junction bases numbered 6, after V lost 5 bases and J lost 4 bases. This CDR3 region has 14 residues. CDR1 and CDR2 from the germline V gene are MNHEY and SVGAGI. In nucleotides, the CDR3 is TGTGCCAGCAGTCCAGGACAGGGCTTCTATGGCTACACCTTC. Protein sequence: CASSPGQGFYGYTF.

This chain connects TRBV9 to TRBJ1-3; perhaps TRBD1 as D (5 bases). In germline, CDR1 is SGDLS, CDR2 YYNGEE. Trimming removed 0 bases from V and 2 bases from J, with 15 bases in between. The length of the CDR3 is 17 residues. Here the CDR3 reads CASSVALREAPGNTIYF. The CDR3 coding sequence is TGTGCCAGCAGCGTAGCGCTCAGGGAGGCTCCTGGAAACACCATATATTTT.

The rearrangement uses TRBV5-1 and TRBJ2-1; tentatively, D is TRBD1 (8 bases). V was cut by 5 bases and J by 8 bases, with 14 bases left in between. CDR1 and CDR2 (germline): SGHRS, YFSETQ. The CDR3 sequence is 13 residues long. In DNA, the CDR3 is TGCGCCAGCAGTCCAACAGGGGGGGATGAGCAGTTCTTC. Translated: CASSPTGGDEQFF.

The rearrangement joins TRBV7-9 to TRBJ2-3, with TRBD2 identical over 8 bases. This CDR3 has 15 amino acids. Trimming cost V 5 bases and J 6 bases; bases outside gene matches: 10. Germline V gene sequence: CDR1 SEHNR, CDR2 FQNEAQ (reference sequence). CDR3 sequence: CASSPWRGAADTQYF. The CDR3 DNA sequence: TGTGCCAGCAGCCCGTGGCGGGGGGCAGCGGATACGCAGTATTTT.

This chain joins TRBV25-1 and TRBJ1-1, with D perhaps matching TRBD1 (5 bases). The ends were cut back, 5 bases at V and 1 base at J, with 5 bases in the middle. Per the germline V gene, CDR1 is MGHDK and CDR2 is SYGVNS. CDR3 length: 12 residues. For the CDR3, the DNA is TGTGCCAGCAGTAGGGGGAACACTGAAGCTTTCTTT. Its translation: CASSRGNTEAFF.